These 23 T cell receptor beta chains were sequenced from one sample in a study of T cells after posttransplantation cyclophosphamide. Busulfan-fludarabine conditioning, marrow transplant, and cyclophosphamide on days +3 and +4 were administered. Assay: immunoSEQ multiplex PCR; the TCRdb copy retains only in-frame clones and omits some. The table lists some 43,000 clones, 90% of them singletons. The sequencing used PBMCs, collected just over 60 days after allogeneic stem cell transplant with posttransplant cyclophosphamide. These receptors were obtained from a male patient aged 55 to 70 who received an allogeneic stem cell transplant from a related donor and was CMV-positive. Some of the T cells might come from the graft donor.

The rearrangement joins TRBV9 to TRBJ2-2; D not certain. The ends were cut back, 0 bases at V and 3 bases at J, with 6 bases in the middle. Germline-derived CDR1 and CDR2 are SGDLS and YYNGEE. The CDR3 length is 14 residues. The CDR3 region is CASSVDGDTGELFF. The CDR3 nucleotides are TGTGCCAGCAGCGTAGACGGAGACACCGGGGAGCTGTTTTTT.

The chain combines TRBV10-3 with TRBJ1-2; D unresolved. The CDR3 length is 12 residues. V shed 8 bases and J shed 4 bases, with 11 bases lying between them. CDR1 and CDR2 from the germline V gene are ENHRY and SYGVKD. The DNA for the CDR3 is TGTGCCATCGGGAGGGAGAGCTATGGCTACACCTTC. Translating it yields CAIGRESYGYTF.

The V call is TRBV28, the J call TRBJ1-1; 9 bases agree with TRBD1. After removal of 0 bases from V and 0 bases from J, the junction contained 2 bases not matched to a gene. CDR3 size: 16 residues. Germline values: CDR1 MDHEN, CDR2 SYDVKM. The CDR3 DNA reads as TGTGCCAGCAGTTTATGGGGACAGGGAGTGAACACTGAAGCTTTCTTT. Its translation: CASSLWGQGVNTEAFF.

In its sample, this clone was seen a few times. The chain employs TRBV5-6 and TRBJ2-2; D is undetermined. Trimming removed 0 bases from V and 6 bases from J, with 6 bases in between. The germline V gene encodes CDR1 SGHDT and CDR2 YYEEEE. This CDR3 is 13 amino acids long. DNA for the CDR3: TGTGCCAGCAGCTTGGTCGGTCCCGGGGAGCTGTTTTTT. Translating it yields CASSLVGPGELFF.

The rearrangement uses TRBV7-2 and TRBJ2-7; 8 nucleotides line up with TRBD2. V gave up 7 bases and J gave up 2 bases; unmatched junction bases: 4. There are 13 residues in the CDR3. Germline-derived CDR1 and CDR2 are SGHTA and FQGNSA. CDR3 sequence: CASTGGGPYEQYF. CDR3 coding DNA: TGTGCCAGCACGGGCGGGGGGCCCTACGAGCAGTACTTC.

In DNA form, the CDR3 reads TGTGCCAGCCGGGTAGCGGAAGTAGTCTACGAGCAGTACGTC. Encoded protein: CASRVAEVVYEQYV. The rearrangement uses TRBV21-1 and TRBJ2-7; TRBD2, the table's D call, was not compared with the DNA. TRBV21-1 corresponds to a pseudogene. The CDR3 totals 14 residues.

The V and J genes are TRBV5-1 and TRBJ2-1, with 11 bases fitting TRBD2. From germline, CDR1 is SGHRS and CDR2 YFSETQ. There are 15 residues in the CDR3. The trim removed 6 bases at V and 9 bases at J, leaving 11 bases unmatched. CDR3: CASNAPSGGRGEQFF. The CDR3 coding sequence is TGCGCCAGCAACGCACCTAGCGGGGGGCGAGGTGAGCAGTTCTTC.

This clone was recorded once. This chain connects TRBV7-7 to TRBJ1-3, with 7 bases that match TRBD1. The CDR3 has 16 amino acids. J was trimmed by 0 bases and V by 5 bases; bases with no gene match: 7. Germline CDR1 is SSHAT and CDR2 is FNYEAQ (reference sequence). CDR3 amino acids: CASSPWGTDSGNTIYF. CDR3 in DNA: TGTGCCAGCAGCCCCTGGGGGACAGACTCTGGAAACACCATATATTTT. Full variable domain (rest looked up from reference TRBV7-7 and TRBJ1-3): GAGVSQSPRYKVTKRGQDVTLRCDPISSHATLYWYQQALGQGPEFLTYFNYEAQPDKSGLPSDRFSAERPEGSISTLTIQRTEQRDSAMYRCASSPWGTDSGNTIYFGEGSWLTVV.

The CDR3 loop reads CASSYSSYNSPLHF. In DNA, the CDR3 is TGTGCCAGCAGCTACTCCTCCTATAATTCACCCCTCCACTTT. This chain links TRBV7-2 with TRBJ1-6; no definite D call. The V gene's germline CDR1 is SGHTA and CDR2 FQGNSA. Deletions cut 4 bases from V and 0 bases from J, with 4 bases between. This CDR3 has 14 residues.

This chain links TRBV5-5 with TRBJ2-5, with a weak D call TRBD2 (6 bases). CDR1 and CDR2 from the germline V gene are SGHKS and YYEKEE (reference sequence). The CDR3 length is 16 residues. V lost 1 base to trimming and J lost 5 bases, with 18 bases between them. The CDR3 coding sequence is TGTGCCAGCAGCTTGCCGGGGGATCCCAAGGGCGAGACCCAGTACTTC. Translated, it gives CASSLPGDPKGETQYF.

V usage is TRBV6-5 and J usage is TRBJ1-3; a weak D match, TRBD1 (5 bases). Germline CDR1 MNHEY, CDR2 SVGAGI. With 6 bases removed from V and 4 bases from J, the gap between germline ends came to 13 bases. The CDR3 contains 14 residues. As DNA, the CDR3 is TGTGCCAGCAGAGGGCCGGGGGAGGGAAACACCATATATTTT. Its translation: CASRGPGEGNTIYF.

The CDR3 DNA is TGCGCCAGCAGCCAAGTTGCAGGGGCTGGAAACACCATATATTTT. Translating gives CASSQVAGAGNTIYF. The V gene is TRBV4-1, the J gene TRBJ1-3; D may be TRBD1 (6 bases). The CDR3 length is 15 residues. V was clipped by 1 base and J by 2 bases, with 9 bases between them. Germline assignment: CDR1 MGHRA and CDR2 YSYEKL.

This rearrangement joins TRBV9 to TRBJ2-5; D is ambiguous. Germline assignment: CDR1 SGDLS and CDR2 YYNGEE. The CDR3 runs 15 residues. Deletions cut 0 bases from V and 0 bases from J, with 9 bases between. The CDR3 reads CASSVGGSYQETQYF. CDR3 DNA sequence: TGTGCCAGCAGCGTAGGTGGCAGTTACCAAGAGACCCAGTACTTC. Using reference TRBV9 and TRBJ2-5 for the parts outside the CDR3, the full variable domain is DSGVTQTPKHLITATGQRVTLRCSPRSGDLSVYWYQQSLDQGLQFLIQYYNGEERAKGNILERFSAQQFPDLHSELNLSSLELGDSALYFCASSVGGSYQETQYFGPGTRLLVL.

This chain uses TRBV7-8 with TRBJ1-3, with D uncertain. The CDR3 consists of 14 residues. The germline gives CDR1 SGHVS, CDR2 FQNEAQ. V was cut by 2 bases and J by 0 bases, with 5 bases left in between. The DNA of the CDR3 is TGTGCCAGCAGCTTAACAGACTCTGGAAACACCATATATTTT. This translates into CASSLTDSGNTIYF.

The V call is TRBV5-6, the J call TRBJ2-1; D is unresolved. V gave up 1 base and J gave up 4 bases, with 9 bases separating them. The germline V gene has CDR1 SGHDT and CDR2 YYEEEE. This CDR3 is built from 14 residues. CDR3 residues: CASSLLSRYNEQFF. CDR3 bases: TGTGCCAGCAGCTTGCTTTCACGGTACAATGAGCAGTTCTTC.

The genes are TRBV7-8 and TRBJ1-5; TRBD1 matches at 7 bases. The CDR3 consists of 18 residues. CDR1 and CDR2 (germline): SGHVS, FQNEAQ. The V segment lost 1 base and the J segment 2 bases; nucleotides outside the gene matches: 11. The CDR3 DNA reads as TGTGCCAGCAGCTTAGTAGAGGGGACAGCCACGGGCAATCAGCCCCAGCATTTT. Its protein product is CASSLVEGTATGNQPQHF.

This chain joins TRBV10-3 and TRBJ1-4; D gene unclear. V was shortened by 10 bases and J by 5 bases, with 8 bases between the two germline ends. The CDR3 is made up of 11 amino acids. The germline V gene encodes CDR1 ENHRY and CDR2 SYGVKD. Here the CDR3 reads CATARNEKLFF. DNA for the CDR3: TGTGCCACCGCGAGAAATGAAAAACTGTTTTTT.

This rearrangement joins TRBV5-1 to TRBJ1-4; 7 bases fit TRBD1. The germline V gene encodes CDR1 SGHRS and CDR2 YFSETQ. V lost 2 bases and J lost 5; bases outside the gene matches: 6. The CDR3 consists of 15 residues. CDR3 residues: CASSFTGTENEKLFF. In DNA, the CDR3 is TGCGCCAGCAGCTTTACCGGGACAGAGAATGAAAAACTGTTTTTT.

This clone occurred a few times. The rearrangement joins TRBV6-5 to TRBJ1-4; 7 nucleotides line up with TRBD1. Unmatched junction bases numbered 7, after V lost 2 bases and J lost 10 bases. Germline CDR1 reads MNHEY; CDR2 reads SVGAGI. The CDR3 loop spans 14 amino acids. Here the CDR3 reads CASSYGTEVGKLFF. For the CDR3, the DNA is TGTGCCAGCAGTTACGGGACAGAGGTTGGAAAACTGTTTTTT.

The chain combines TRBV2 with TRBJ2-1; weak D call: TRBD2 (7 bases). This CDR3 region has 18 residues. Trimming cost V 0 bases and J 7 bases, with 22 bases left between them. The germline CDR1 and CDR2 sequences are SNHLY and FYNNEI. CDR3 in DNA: TGTGCCAGCAGTGAAGCGCCCGGGGGGCGCGTTTCCGCAAATGAGCAGTTCTTC. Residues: CASSEAPGGRVSANEQFF.

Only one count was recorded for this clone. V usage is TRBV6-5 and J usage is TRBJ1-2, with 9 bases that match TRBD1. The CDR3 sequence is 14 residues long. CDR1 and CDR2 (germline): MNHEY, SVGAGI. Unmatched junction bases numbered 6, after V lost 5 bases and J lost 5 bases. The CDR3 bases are TGTGCCAGCAGTCTAGTACAGGGGGCATATGGCTACACCTTC. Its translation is CASSLVQGAYGYTF.

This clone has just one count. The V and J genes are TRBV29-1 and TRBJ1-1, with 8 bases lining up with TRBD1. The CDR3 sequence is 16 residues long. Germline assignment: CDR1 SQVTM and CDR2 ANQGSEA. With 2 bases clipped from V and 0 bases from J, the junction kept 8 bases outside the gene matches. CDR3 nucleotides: TGCAGCGTTGAATCCTCAGGGGGCAGAGTGAACACTGAAGCTTTCTTT. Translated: CSVESSGGRVNTEAFF.

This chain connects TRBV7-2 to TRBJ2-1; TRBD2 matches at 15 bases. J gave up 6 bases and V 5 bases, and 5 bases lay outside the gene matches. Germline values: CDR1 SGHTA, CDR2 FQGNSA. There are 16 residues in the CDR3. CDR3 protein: CASSPRTSGGGNEQFF. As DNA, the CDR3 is TGTGCCAGCAGCCCACGGACTAGCGGGGGGGGCAATGAGCAGTTCTTC.